The 15 T cell receptor beta chains below come from one sample, sequenced in a study of blood T cell repertoires in COVID-19. The table came from immunoSEQ multiplex PCR; TCRdb's copy has only in-frame clones and leaves some out. The table has under 150,000 clones, roughly 84% seen once. The sequenced sample consisted of PBMCs or T cells enriched from blood (not recorded which). These receptors came from a woman between 45 and 65 years old who had been exposed to COVID-19.

The chain carries TRBV30 and TRBJ1-5; no clear D. The CDR3 length is 14 residues. CDR1 is GTSNPN and CDR2 is SVGIG in the germline V gene (reference sequence). V lost 0 bases, J lost 7 bases, and 13 bases lay in between. CDR3 region: CAWSVAFERQPQHF. The CDR3 DNA sequence: TGTGCCTGGAGTGTAGCGTTCGAGCGCCAGCCCCAGCATTTT. The full variable domain, in which reference TRBV30 and TRBJ1-5 provide the parts outside the CDR3, is SQTIHQWPATLVQPVGSPLSLECTVEGTSNPNLYWYRQAAGRGLQLLFYSVGIGQISSEVPQNLSASRPQDRQFILSSKKLLLSDSGFYLCAWSVAFERQPQHFGDGTRLSIL.

J is TRBJ1-2 and V is TRBV4-1; 9 bases are a match to TRBD1. Germline V gene data show CDR1 as MGHRA and CDR2 as YSYEKL. This CDR3 contains 17 residues. V shed 0 bases and J 4 bases; nucleotides not matched to a gene: 9. The CDR3 bases are TGCGCCAGCAGCCAAGAAGGGTGGGACAGGGCACTCTATGGCTACACCTTC. Residues: CASSQEGWDRALYGYTF.

This chain links TRBV7-2 with TRBJ2-7; 10 bases map to TRBD1. The CDR3 runs to 15 residues. Per germline, CDR1 SGHTA and CDR2 FQGNSA. After removal of 5 bases from V and 3 bases from J, the junction contained 7 bases not matched to a gene. The CDR3 here is CASSPRQGARYEQYF. The CDR3 DNA sequence: TGTGCCAGCAGCCCAAGACAGGGGGCTCGCTACGAGCAGTACTTC.

V gene TRBV2 combines with J gene TRBJ1-1; D remains unclear. With 11 bases removed from V and 5 bases from J, the gap between germline ends came to 18 bases. Germline CDR1 reads SNHLY; CDR2 reads FYNNEI. This CDR3 is 13 amino acids long. This CDR3 reads CAGAPVGETEAFF. The DNA of the CDR3 is TGTGCCGGAGCCCCTGTGGGAGAGACTGAAGCTTTCTTT.

This chain joins TRBV28 and TRBJ1-1; 11 nucleotides agree with TRBD1. Germline V gene data show CDR1 as MDHEN and CDR2 as SYDVKM. Trimming removed 11 bases from V and 4 bases from J; junction bases left unmatched: 9. CDR3 length: 14 amino acids. The CDR3 region is CAARTGGGGTEAFF. The CDR3 nucleotides read TGTGCCGCTCGGACAGGGGGCGGGGGCACTGAAGCTTTCTTT.

This rearrangement joins TRBV18 to TRBJ1-1; D not resolved. The V and J ends lost 6 bases and 3 bases respectively, with 11 bases between them. The germline V gene has CDR1 KGHSH and CDR2 LQKENI. The CDR3 has 13 amino acids. CDR3 coding DNA: TGTGCCAGCTCGGCAGGTTTACACACTGAAGCTTTCTTT. Residues: CASSAGLHTEAFF.

V is TRBV9 and J is TRBJ1-1, with a weak D call TRBD1 (5 bases). CDR3 size: 13 residues. Germline V gene data show CDR1 as SGDLS and CDR2 as YYNGEE. V was trimmed by 7 bases and J by 4 bases, leaving 14 bases between them. Here the CDR3 reads CASGPRRGTEAFF. As DNA, the CDR3 is TGTGCCAGCGGCCCAAGAAGGGGCACTGAAGCTTTCTTT.

J is TRBJ1-6 and V is TRBV7-9; possible D gene TRBD1, 6 bases. Germline lookup yields CDR1 SEHNR and CDR2 FQNEAQ (reference sequence). CDR3 length: 16 amino acids. Deletions cut 5 bases from V and 4 bases from J, with 15 bases between. The CDR3, as DNA: TGTGCCAGCAGCCCCAGGGGTGGGGTTTATAATTCACCCCTCCACTTT. This codes for CASSPRGGVYNSPLHF. Together with reference TRBV7-9 and TRBJ1-6, the CDR3 gives the full variable domain: DTGVSQNPRHKITKRGQNVTFRCDPISEHNRLYWYRQTLGQGPEFLTYFQNEAQLEKSRLLSDRFSAERPKGSFSTLEIQRTEQGDSAMYLCASSPRGGVYNSPLHFGNGTRLTVT.

The chain couples TRBV12-3 or TRBV12-4 to TRBJ1-2; 10 positions match TRBD1. This CDR3 has 13 residues. Losses at the gene ends were 6 bases for V and 10 bases for J; bases not matched to a gene: 8. This chain's CDR3 is CASSPGQGSFYTF. The CDR3 bases are TGTGCCAGCAGCCCGGGACAGGGGTCTTTCTACACCTTC.

V usage is TRBV7-2 and J usage is TRBJ2-5, with 10 bases matching TRBD2. The germline V gene has CDR1 SGHTA and CDR2 FQGNSA. The CDR3 runs 16 residues. V shed 5 bases, J shed 5 bases, and the junction held 11 bases outside the gene matches. CDR3 in DNA: TGTGCCAGCAGCGCCCTAGCGGGGGCGTCTTTCGAGACCCAGTACTTC. Its protein product is CASSALAGASFETQYF.

The rearrangement joins TRBV2 to TRBJ1-2; TRBD1 matches 8 bases. The J segment lost 0 bases and the V segment lost 10 bases, leaving 7 bases of the junction unmatched. CDR1 SNHLY and CDR2 FYNNEI come from the germline V gene. The CDR3 loop spans 14 amino acids. The CDR3 DNA is TGTGCCATCGGACAGGGCCAAGCTAACTATGGCTACACCTTC. Amino acid sequence: CAIGQGQANYGYTF.

The rearrangement uses TRBV7-8 and TRBJ2-2; 9 bases are a match to TRBD1. This CDR3 is 16 amino acids long. Germline loops: CDR1 SGHVS, CDR2 FQNEAQ. V dropped 2 bases and J dropped 7; count of bases not matched to a gene: 8. CDR3 sequence reads: CASSLFGQGLHGELFF. The DNA of the CDR3 is TGTGCCAGCAGCTTATTTGGACAGGGGTTACACGGGGAGCTGTTTTTT.

This chain joins TRBV5-6 and TRBJ1-4, with unresolved D. CDR3 length: 16 amino acids. Trimming took off 8 bases at V and 0 bases at J, with 17 bases between the two ends. CDR1 and CDR2 from the germline V gene are SGHDT and YYEEEE. The CDR3 protein is CARIRRCLATNEKLFF. In nucleotides, the CDR3 is TGTGCCAGAATACGCCGGTGCCTGGCAACTAATGAAAAACTGTTTTTT.

This sequence joins TRBV9 and TRBJ2-5; 8 nucleotides match TRBD2. After removal of 0 bases from V and 4 bases from J, the junction contained 5 bases not matched to a gene. In germline, CDR1 is SGDLS, CDR2 YYNGEE. The CDR3 runs 15 residues. The CDR3 sequence is CASSVAAGEGETQYF. The DNA of the CDR3 is TGTGCCAGCAGCGTAGCAGCGGGAGAGGGAGAGACCCAGTACTTC.

This chain links TRBV24-1 with TRBJ2-3; 7 bases match TRBD1. Germline-derived CDR1 and CDR2 are KGHDR and SFDVKD. V lost 4 bases, J lost 0 bases, and 6 bases stayed unmatched. The CDR3 is 16 amino acids. CDR3 amino acids: CATSEPRQGSTDTQYF. CDR3 DNA sequence: TGTGCCACCAGTGAACCTCGACAGGGCAGCACAGATACGCAGTATTTT.